Here is one T cell receptor beta chain with its context. The antigen is not known. The data belong to a study of blood T cells in healthy people across ages. At the level of the study: Per two T cells, template switching captured roughly one barcoded beta molecule.

CDR3 size: 13 residues. The ends lost 3 bases at V and 10 bases at J; junction bases unmatched: 8. The V gene's germline CDR1 is DFQATT and CDR2 SNEGSKA (reference sequence). A second PCR, run for about 6 to 12 cycles, used a sample-barcoded 5' primer plus a J-beta primer mix. A single record per CDR3 protein comes from TCRdb applying MiXCR to the 5' RACE reads. The sample comprises about 1.4 million distinct CDR3 sequences, around 55% of which are singletons, and over 6.5% rests with the top ten. Donor samples were obtained from healthy Caucasian individuals from Russia, aged about 6 to 100. Overall study results and limits: Donor CMV status was unknown, possibly confounding expanded clonotype changes. The study could not conclusively compare naive and antigen-experienced cells, given its unsorted PBMCs.

The source material was blood. The origin of this receptor is a man aged 18-30 years in good health. The rearrangement links TRBV20-1 to TRBJ2-1, with 8 bases that match TRBD1. CDR3 region: CSASPYRGNEQFF. The CDR3, as DNA: TGCAGTGCTAGCCCCTACAGGGGGAACGAGCAGTTCTTC.